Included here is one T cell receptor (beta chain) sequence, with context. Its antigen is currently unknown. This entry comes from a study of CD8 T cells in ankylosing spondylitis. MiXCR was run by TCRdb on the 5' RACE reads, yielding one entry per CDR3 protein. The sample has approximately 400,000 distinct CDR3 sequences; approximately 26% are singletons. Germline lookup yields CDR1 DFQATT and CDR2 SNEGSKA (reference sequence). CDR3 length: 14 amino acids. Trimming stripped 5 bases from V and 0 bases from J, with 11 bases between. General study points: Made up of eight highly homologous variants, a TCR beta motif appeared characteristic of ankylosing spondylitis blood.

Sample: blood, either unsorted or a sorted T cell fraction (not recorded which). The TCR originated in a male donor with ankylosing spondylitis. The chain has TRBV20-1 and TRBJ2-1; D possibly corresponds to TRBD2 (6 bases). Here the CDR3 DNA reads TGCAGTGCTCCCGGGACTTTCTCCTACAATGAGCAGTTCTTC. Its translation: CSAPGTFSYNEQFF.